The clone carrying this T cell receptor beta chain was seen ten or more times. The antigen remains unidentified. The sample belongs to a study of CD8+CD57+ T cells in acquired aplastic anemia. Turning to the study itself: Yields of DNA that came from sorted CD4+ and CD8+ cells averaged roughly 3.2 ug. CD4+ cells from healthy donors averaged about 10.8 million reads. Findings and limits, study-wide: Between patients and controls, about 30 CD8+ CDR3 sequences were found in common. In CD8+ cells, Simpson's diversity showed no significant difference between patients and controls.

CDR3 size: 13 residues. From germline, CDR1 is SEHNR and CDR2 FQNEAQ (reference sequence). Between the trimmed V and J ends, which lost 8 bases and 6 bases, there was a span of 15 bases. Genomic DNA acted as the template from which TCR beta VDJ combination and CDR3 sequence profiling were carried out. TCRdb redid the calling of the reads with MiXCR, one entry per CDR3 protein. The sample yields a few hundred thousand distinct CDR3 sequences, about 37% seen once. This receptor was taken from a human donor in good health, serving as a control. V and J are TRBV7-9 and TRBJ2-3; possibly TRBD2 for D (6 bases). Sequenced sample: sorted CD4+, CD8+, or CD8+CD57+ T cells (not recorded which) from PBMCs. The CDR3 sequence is CASSQPGADTQYF. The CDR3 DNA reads TGTGCCAGCTCCCAGCCGGGAGCGGATACGCAGTATTTT.